These T cell receptor beta chains were read from a single sample in a study of OX40 agonist ivuxolimab in advanced cancers. The assay was immunoSEQ multiplex PCR, and TCRdb's table has in-frame clones only and misses some. Here the sample spans around 70,000 clones, roughly 84% being singletons. The sequenced sample was CD4+ or CD8+ T cells sorted from blood, obtained in a trial of the OX40 agonist ivuxolimab. The receptors shown here come from an adult with an advanced solid tumor such as melanoma, head and neck, liver or kidney cancer. Each CDR3 is given with its conserved first and last residue. The D gene is left open where the match is weak. Some rows mark clone size as missing; the rest say once, few, many or name a class of expanded clone.

TRBV11-2	once	-	TRBJ1-1	TGTGCCAGCAGCTTTACAGGGTCGGATGAAGCTTTCTTT	CASSFTGSDEAFF
TRBV5-5	few	-	TRBJ2-5	TGTGCCAGCACTTCTCCCGGGGGAGGAGAGACCCAGTACTTC	CASTSPGGGETQYF
TRBV6-5	once	-	TRBJ2-2	TGTGCCAGCACTTTACGTCGGGGATCGGCCGGGGAGCTGTTTTTT	CASTLRRGSAGELFF
TRBV5-5	-	TRBD2	TRBJ2-7	TGTGCCAGCAGCCTTAGCGGGGGCTCCCTCGAGCAGTACTTC	CASSLSGGSLEQYF
TRBV5-6	-	-	TRBJ2-5	TGTGCCAGCAGCTTGAACTACTTACAGACAGAGACCCAGTACTTC	CASSLNYLQTETQYF
TRBV27	-	-	TRBJ2-1	TGTGCCAGCAGGAGAGACATTATCGTGAACAATGAGCAGTTCTTC	CASRRDIIVNNEQFF
TRBV19	-	-	TRBJ1-1	TGTGCCAGTAGTGCCGGACCCGCGAAGAACACTGAAGCTTTCTTT	CASSAGPAKNTEAFF
TRBV19	-	-	TRBJ1-5	TGTGCCAGTAGTGTTGGGGGCAATCAGCCCCAGCATTTT	CASSVGGNQPQHF
TRBV9	few	-	TRBJ1-1	TGTGCCAGCAGCGCCCATGTCGGCACTGAAGCTTTCTTT	CASSAHVGTEAFF
TRBV18	-	-	TRBJ1-1	TGTGCCAGCTCAGTAACCGGGACGGACACTGAAGCTTTCTTT	CASSVTGTDTEAFF
TRBV9	-	-	TRBJ1-1	TGTGCCAGCAGCGTACAGATCGGCCGGGAAGCTGAAGCTTTCTTT	CASSVQIGREAEAFF
TRBV5-1	-	-	TRBJ1-1	TGCGCCAGCAGCTTAGCTAGGAACACTGAAGCTTTCTTT	CASSLARNTEAFF
TRBV7-7	-	-	TRBJ2-1	TGTGCTAGCAGCTCCCCCCACGGTGAGCAGTTCTTC	CASSSPHGEQFF
TRBV15	-	-	TRBJ2-3	TGTGCCACCAGCAGTTGGGACCCCCGTAGGAATACGCAGTATTTT	CATSSWDPRRNTQYF
TRBV9	many	-	TRBJ1-2	TGTGCCAGCACCAGGGACGACTATGGCTACACCTTC	CASTRDDYGYTF
TRBV5-5	few	-	TRBJ2-5	TGTGCCAGCAGCTTGCCCGGAAAAGAGACCCAGTACTTC	CASSLPGKETQYF
TRBV7-2	-	-	TRBJ2-1	TGTGCCAGCAGCTCAGCTCGGGGCACTGAGCAGTTCTTC	CASSSARGTEQFF
TRBV4-2	-	-	TRBJ1-1	TGTGCCAGCAGCCACCCGGGAGTCCAGAACACTGAAGCTTTCTTT	CASSHPGVQNTEAFF
TRBV6-6	many	-	TRBJ1-5	TGTGCCAGCAGTTACTCGACTTCGCCCCAGCATTTT	CASSYSTSPQHF
TRBV5-4	-	-	TRBJ1-1	TGTGCCAGCAGCTTGACCGGACGGAACACTGAAGCTTTCTTT	CASSLTGRNTEAFF
TRBV6-1	-	TRBD1	TRBJ1-6	TGTGCCAGCAGTGGACAGGGCCTCTATAATTCACCCCTCCACTTT	CASSGQGLYNSPLHF
TRBV7-2	-	-	TRBJ2-5	TGTGCCAGCAGCTGGAGGGTCGGGGAAGAGACCCAGTACTTC	CASSWRVGEETQYF
TRBV2	once	-	TRBJ1-5	TGTGCCAGCCAGGGAAAAGGCCAGCCCCAGCATTTT	CASQGKGQPQHF
TRBV15	-	-	TRBJ1-4	TGTGCCACCAGCAGAGACCGGGGGGCCGGTAATGAAAAACTGTTTTTT	CATSRDRGAGNEKLFF
TRBV2	-	TRBD1	TRBJ1-6	TGTGCCAGCATATTGACAGGGGACTCACCCCTCCACTTT	CASILTGDSPLHF
TRBV19	-	-	TRBJ1-2	TGTGCCAGTAGTATTAGGCCCCTGACAGGCCGCTACACCTTC	CASSIRPLTGRYTF
TRBV10-3	-	-	TRBJ2-7	TGTGCCATCAGTGAAGGTAGGGACTGGGGCCTCTTC	CAISEGRDWGLF
TRBV6-5	medium-sized	-	TRBJ2-5	TGTGCCAGCAGTTACTCGAGGGCAGCCCCCTCGGAGACCCAGTACTTC	CASSYSRAAPSETQYF